The source of this T cell receptor beta chain is a study of T cell responses to AZD1222 COVID-19 vaccine. Overall study findings and caveats: At baseline, just 6 or 7 AZD1222 recipients tested seropositive. White British people made up most donors, females outnumbered males, and clonal diversity was possibly underestimated.

Trimming took off 1 base at V and 6 bases at J, with 1 base between the two ends. The germline V gene encodes CDR1 SEHNR and CDR2 FQNEAQ (reference sequence). The CDR3 is 10 residues long. With respect to this clone: The antigen is unknown.

Only in-frame clones appear in the TCRdb table, and some are missing; sequencing was by immunoSEQ multiplex PCR. The sample has 50,000 to 65,000 clones; about 89% are singletons. This clonotype was obtained from an adult who received the MenACWY meningococcal vaccine as a control. This chain joins TRBV7-9 and TRBJ2-7; D not certain. Sequenced material: peripheral blood, taken 28 days after the second dose of the MenACWY control vaccine. CDR3 sequence reads: CASSLGEQYF. For the CDR3, the DNA is TGTGCCAGCAGCTTAGGCGAGCAGTACTTC.